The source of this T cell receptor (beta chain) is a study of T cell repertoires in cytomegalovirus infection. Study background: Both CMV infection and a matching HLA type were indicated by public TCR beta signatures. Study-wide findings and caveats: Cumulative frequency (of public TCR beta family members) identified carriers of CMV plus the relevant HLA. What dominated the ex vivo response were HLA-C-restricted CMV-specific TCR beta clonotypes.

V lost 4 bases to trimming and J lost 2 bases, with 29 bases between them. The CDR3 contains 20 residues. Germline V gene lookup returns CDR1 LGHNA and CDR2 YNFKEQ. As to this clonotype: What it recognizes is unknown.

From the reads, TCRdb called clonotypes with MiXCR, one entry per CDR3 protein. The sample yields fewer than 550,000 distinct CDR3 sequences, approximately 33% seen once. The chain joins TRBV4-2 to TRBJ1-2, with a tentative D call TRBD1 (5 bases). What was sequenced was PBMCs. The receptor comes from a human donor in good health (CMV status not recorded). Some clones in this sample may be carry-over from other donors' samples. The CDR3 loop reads CASSLPSLSGGRVTNYGYTF. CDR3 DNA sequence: TGTGCCAGCAGCCTGCCCTCGTTGTCGGGGGGACGGGTTACGAACTATGGCTACACCTTC.